These 30 T cell receptor beta chains were all obtained from the same sample, sequenced in a study of CD8+CD57+ T cells in acquired aplastic anemia (dated by TCRdb to 2017 to 2018). Sequencer: Illumina HiSeq 2000. TCR beta VDJ combination and CDR3 sequence profiling used genomic DNA as the template. TCRdb reworked the public reads: Q25 trimming with fastp, MiXCR clone assembly, productive beta chains retained. Identical CDR3 protein sequences are pooled into one entry, listed with their most common genes and DNA. The sample contains around 170,000 distinct CDR3 sequences, 55% to 70% of them found a single time. The ten largest clones represent less than 55% of the sample. Specimen: sorted CD4+, CD8+, or CD8+CD57+ T cells (not recorded which) from PBMCs. The receptors stem from a human donor in good health.

The chain employs TRBV20-1 and TRBJ2-7; 9 nucleotides agree with TRBD2. The V gene end was trimmed by 3 bases and the J gene end by 6 bases; junction bases not matched to a gene: 6. The CDR3 is 13 amino acids. Germline CDR1 reads DFQATT; CDR2 reads SNEGSKA (reference sequence). DNA of the CDR3: TGCAGTGCTAGGGACCCGACTAGCGGCGAGCAGTACTTC. Translating it yields CSARDPTSGEQYF.

The chain employs TRBV7-6 and TRBJ1-6; D ambiguous. The V end was cut by 1 base, the J end by 9 bases, with 13 bases between. This CDR3 is 15 amino acids long. CDR1 SGHVS and CDR2 FNYEAQ come from the germline V gene. This CDR3 reads CASSLEGTSGSPLHF. The CDR3 DNA sequence: TGTGCCAGCAGCTTAGAGGGCACGTCAGGTTCACCCCTCCACTTT. The whole variable domain, filled in from reference TRBV7-6 and TRBJ1-6, reads GAGVSQSPRYKVTKRGQDVALRCDPISGHVSLYWYRQALGQGPEFLTYFNYEAQQDKSGLPNDRFSAERPEGSISTLTIQRTEQRDSAMYRCASSLEGTSGSPLHFGNGTRLTVT.

The chain couples TRBV20-1 to TRBJ2-3, with TRBD2 matching over 10 bases. Germline CDR1 is DFQATT and CDR2 is SNEGSKA (reference sequence). The V and J ends lost 1 base and 2 bases, in that order; junction bases with no gene match: 3. The CDR3 is 15 amino acids. In DNA, the CDR3 is TGCAGTGCTAGAGTGCTAGCGGGGGCCACAGATACGCAGTATTTT. Translation gives CSARVLAGATDTQYF.

This clonotype occurred a few times. The V and J genes are TRBV7-3 and TRBJ1-6; TRBD1 aligns across 9 bases. This CDR3 has 15 amino acids. Per germline, CDR1 SGHTA and CDR2 FQGTGA. Trimming removed 5 bases from V and 10 bases from J; junction bases left unmatched: 9. This CDR3 is CASSETGGDVSPLHF. In DNA, the CDR3 is TGTGCCAGCAGCGAGACAGGGGGAGACGTATCACCCCTCCACTTT.

This clonotype was seen ten or more times. The chain has TRBV7-3 and TRBJ1-1; tentative D call: TRBD1 (5 bases). Germline CDR1 and CDR2: SGHTA and FQGTGA. The V end was cut by 2 bases, the J end by 1 base, with 8 bases between. This CDR3 has 14 amino acids. The CDR3 spells CASSLHQGNTEAFF. CDR3 DNA: TGTGCCAGCAGCTTACACCAGGGGAACACTGAAGCTTTCTTT.

The chain is built from TRBV20-1 and TRBJ1-2; 7 nucleotides agree with TRBD1. Trimming took 3 bases from V and 4 from J; bases not matched to a gene: 5. Looked up from germline, CDR1 is DFQATT and CDR2 is SNEGSKA (reference sequence). The CDR3 is 13 amino acids. Here the CDR3 reads CSARGWDSYGYTF. CDR3 nucleotides: TGCAGTGCTAGGGGGTGGGACAGCTATGGCTACACCTTC.

The chain carries TRBV20-1 and TRBJ1-5; TRBD1 matches at 9 bases. V lost 0 bases to trimming and J lost 8 bases; unmatched junction nucleotides: 8. CDR3 length equals 15 residues. The germline gives CDR1 DFQATT, CDR2 SNEGSKA (reference sequence). The CDR3 DNA reads as TGCAGTGCTAGAGATGTGGGACAGGGTGTTGAGCCCCAGCATTTT. Translated: CSARDVGQGVEPQHF.

V gene TRBV2 combines with J gene TRBJ1-6; D uncertain. The germline V gene has CDR1 SNHLY and CDR2 FYNNEI. Trimming removed 6 bases at V and 6 bases at J, with 9 bases between. The CDR3 loop spans 13 amino acids. The CDR3 region has the DNA TGTGCCAGCAGGGGGAACTTTAATTCACCCCTCCACTTT. Its protein product is CASRGNFNSPLHF.

This clonotype was seen only a few times. This sequence joins TRBV2 and TRBJ2-3; 7 bases agree with TRBD2. Germline V gene sequence: CDR1 SNHLY, CDR2 FYNNEI. There are 14 residues in the CDR3. Trimming took 6 bases from V and 1 from J; bases not matched to a gene: 4. CDR3 sequence: CASRAGVGTDTQYF. CDR3 coding DNA: TGTGCCAGCAGGGCGGGGGTGGGCACAGATACGCAGTATTTT.

The count of this clonotype is one. In nucleotides, the CDR3 is TGCAGTGCTAGAGATCGGCGGCGGGAGATGTACAATGAGCAGTTCTTC. It specifies CSARDRRREMYNEQFF. The J gene is TRBJ2-1, the V gene TRBV20-1; 7 nucleotides match TRBD2. Germline V gives CDR1 DFQATT, CDR2 SNEGSKA (reference sequence). V was pared by 0 bases and J by 4 bases, with 9 bases of the junction left unmatched. The CDR3 extends over 16 amino acids.

The table lists this clonotype with a count of one. The chain joins TRBV3-1 to TRBJ1-6; D perhaps matches TRBD1 (5 bases). The CDR3 spans 12 residues. Trimming removed 6 bases from V and 14 bases from J, with 14 bases in between. The germline gives CDR1 LGHDT, CDR2 YNNKEL (reference sequence). The CDR3 loop reads CASRPPGGALHF. CDR3 coding DNA: TGTGCCAGCAGACCCCCGGGGGGTGCCCTCCACTTT.

The chain uses TRBV15 and TRBJ2-7, with TRBD2 matching 7 bases. Germline V lookup: CDR1 LNHNV, CDR2 YYDKDF (reference sequence). With 0 bases clipped from V and 3 bases from J, the junction kept 8 bases outside the gene matches. This CDR3 has 16 amino acids. The CDR3 here is CATSRDQPGLSYEQYF. The CDR3 DNA reads TGTGCCACCAGCAGAGATCAGCCGGGACTAAGCTACGAGCAGTACTTC. Together with reference TRBV15 and TRBJ2-7, the CDR3 gives the full variable domain: DAMVIQNPRYQVTQFGKPVTLSCSQTLNHNVMYWYQQKSSQAPKLLFHYYDKDFNNEADTPDNFQSRRPNTSFCFLDIRSPGLGDTAMYLCATSRDQPGLSYEQYFGPGTRLTVT.

V usage is TRBV10-3 and J usage is TRBJ2-3; D not resolved. The CDR3 covers 13 residues. Germline V gene sequence: CDR1 ENHRY, CDR2 SYGVKD. Trimming left V 2 bases short and J 5 bases short, with 8 bases between. Here the CDR3 DNA reads TGTGCCATCAGTGAGGCCTTGGGAGATACGCAGTATTTT. This codes for CAISEALGDTQYF.

The gene calls are TRBV20-1 and TRBJ2-3, with 7 bases aligning to TRBD2. The CDR3 runs 14 residues. CDR1 DFQATT and CDR2 SNEGSKA come from the germline V gene (reference sequence). The junction had 7 bases not matched to a gene; V was cut back by 4 bases and J by 3 bases. The CDR3 DNA reads TGCAGTGCTATTAGACTAGCCGGGACAGATACGCAGTATTTT. This encodes CSAIRLAGTDTQYF.

The rearrangement uses TRBV29-1 and TRBJ2-3; D is unclear. The CDR3 runs 16 residues. In germline, CDR1 is SQVTM, CDR2 ANQGSEA. The V end was cut by 4 bases, the J end by 0 bases, with 17 bases between. The CDR3 coding sequence is TGCAGCGTTGGTGGAACACCCCAACTCAGCACAGATACGCAGTATTTT. Translation: CSVGGTPQLSTDTQYF.

Concerning this clonotype itself: One end of the junction varies from germline; a read error may be responsible. The rearrangement joins TRBV7-6 to TRBJ2-5, with 7 nucleotides matching TRBD1. Per the germline V gene, CDR1 is SGHVS and CDR2 is FNYEAQ. CDR3 length: 16 residues. The CDR3 region has the DNA TGTGCCAGCAGCTTAGCGAGCCCTACAGGGGAAGAGACCCAGTGCTTC. The encoded protein is CASSLASPTGEETQCF.

This clonotype was recorded many times. The chain recombines TRBV12-3 or TRBV12-4 with TRBJ1-1; D is unclear. This CDR3 is 12 amino acids long. Trimming pared 6 bases from V and 3 bases from J, leaving 8 bases between. In DNA form, the CDR3 reads TGTGCCAGCAGACTGATGGACACTGAAGCTTTCTTT. It translates to CASRLMDTEAFF.

CDR3 sequence (DNA): TGTGCCAGCAGTGTGGGGGGGGGCGCGGTAGGAGGCTACACCTTC. It translates to CASSVGGGAVGGYTF. This sequence joins TRBV2 and TRBJ1-2; TRBD1 is a possible D gene (6 bases). This CDR3 is 15 amino acids long. CDR1 is SNHLY and CDR2 is FYNNEI in the germline V gene. Between the trimmed V and J ends, which lost 4 bases and 8 bases, there was a span of 20 bases.

The chain uses TRBV7-2 and TRBJ2-6; TRBD1 agrees at 7 bases. This CDR3 comprises 17 residues. The germline V gene has CDR1 SGHTA and CDR2 FQGNSA. Trimming took 5 bases from V and 3 from J; bases not matched to a gene: 10. CDR3: CASSPKAGTVGANVLTF. Here the CDR3 DNA reads TGTGCCAGCAGCCCTAAGGCTGGGACAGTTGGGGCCAACGTCCTGACTTTC.

This clonotype was recorded many times. The chain has TRBV7-8 and TRBJ2-5; D remains ambiguous. This CDR3 spans 14 amino acids. V was trimmed by 3 bases and J by 4 bases, leaving 12 bases between them. Germline V lookup: CDR1 SGHVS, CDR2 FQNEAQ. CDR3 sequence: CASSFGIGGETQYF. CDR3 sequence (DNA): TGTGCCAGCAGCTTTGGTATTGGTGGAGAGACCCAGTACTTC.

In this sample, this clonotype turned up many times. This chain connects TRBV13 to TRBJ2-1; D is possibly TRBD2 (7 bases). The germline V and J ends were trimmed by 7 bases and 3 bases, with 16 bases remaining between them. Germline V CDR1 and CDR2: PRHDT, FYEKMQ (reference sequence). The CDR3 is made up of 15 amino acids. The CDR3 bases are TGTGCCAGCACCATAGGGGGGGAGGGCTACAATGAGCAGTTCTTC. Amino acids: CASTIGGEGYNEQFF.

On this clonotype itself: Relative to the germline gene, one junction end is altered; a read error may explain this. The chain has TRBV6-1 and TRBJ2-6; D call uncertain. The CDR3 totals 15 residues. From germline, CDR1 is MNHNS and CDR2 SASEGT. As DNA, the CDR3 is TGTGCCATCAGTGAAGGTGGTGATGGGGCCAACGTCCTGACTTTC. Translation gives CAISEGGDGANVLTF.

This chain joins TRBV2 and TRBJ2-2; possible D gene TRBD2, 6 bases. V was pared by 5 bases and J by 6 bases, with 13 bases between. The CDR3 contains 14 residues. Germline V CDR1 and CDR2: SNHLY, FYNNEI. The CDR3 coding sequence is TGTGCCAGCAGTTTAGGTTCGGGGGCCGGGGAGCTGTTTTTT. Protein product: CASSLGSGAGELFF.

This chain connects TRBV24-1 to TRBJ2-2, with D possibly matching TRBD2 (6 bases). Germline V CDR1 and CDR2: KGHDR, SFDVKD. The CDR3 length is 14 residues. The V end was cut by 4 bases, the J end by 4 bases, with 9 bases between. Here the CDR3 DNA reads TGTGCCACCAGTGACCAGACTAGCACCGGGGAGCTGTTTTTT. This sequence encodes CATSDQTSTGELFF.

J is TRBJ2-1 and V is TRBV7-3; 9 bases match TRBD2. This CDR3 region has 16 residues. Germline V gene sequence: CDR1 SGHTA, CDR2 FQGTGA. V was clipped by 3 bases and J by 4 bases; unmatched bases: 7. The CDR3 reads CASSFTGTSSYNEQFF. CDR3 bases: TGTGCCAGCAGCTTCACCGGGACTAGCTCTTACAATGAGCAGTTCTTC.

The sample holds one count of this clonotype. This chain links TRBV24-1 with TRBJ2-3; maybe TRBD2 (6 bases). V was clipped by 0 bases and J by 6 bases, with 6 bases between them. Per germline, CDR1 KGHDR and CDR2 SFDVKD. CDR3 length: 13 amino acids. CDR3 amino acids: CATSDLRGDTQYF. The CDR3 DNA is TGTGCCACCAGTGATTTGCGGGGGGATACGCAGTATTTT.

This chain connects TRBV19 to TRBJ2-3; 11 nucleotides agree with TRBD2. CDR3 length: 16 residues. CDR1 is LNHDA, CDR2 SQIVND, per germline (reference sequence). The V and J ends lost 5 bases and 5 bases, in that order; junction bases with no gene match: 9. This chain's CDR3 is CASSPLLAGGGDTQYF. The CDR3 nucleotides read TGTGCCAGTAGTCCCCTTCTAGCGGGGGGTGGAGATACGCAGTATTTT.

This chain links TRBV15 with TRBJ2-3; no definite D call. The DNA end lines up better with TRBJ1-5; the J call may be wrong. Germline-derived CDR1 and CDR2 are LNHNV and YYDKDF (reference sequence). This CDR3 has 14 amino acids. This chain's CDR3 is CATSRGEGTDTQHF. In nucleotides, the CDR3 is TGTGCCACCAGCAGAGGGGAGGGCACAGATACGCAGCATTTT.

The chain couples TRBV10-2 to TRBJ2-7, with no clear D. CDR1 and CDR2 from the germline V gene are WSHSY and SAAADI. The ends were cut back, 7 bases at V and 0 bases at J, with 13 bases in the middle. CDR3 size: 14 residues. The CDR3 reads CASTGRRISYEQYF. DNA of the CDR3: TGCGCCAGCACCGGACGGCGGATCTCCTACGAGCAGTACTTC.

This rearrangement joins TRBV12-3 or TRBV12-4 to TRBJ2-7; 7 positions agree with TRBD1. J gave up 6 bases and V 6 bases, and 11 bases lay outside the gene matches. The CDR3 consists of 14 residues. CDR3 loop: CASSPATGLLEQYF. The CDR3, as DNA: TGTGCCAGCAGCCCGGCGACAGGGTTGCTCGAGCAGTACTTC.